This T cell receptor (beta chain) emerged from a study of cytomegalovirus exposure and HLA in healthy donors. The donors belonged to the approximately 120-subject validation cohort, separate from the roughly 700-subject first cohort. As concerns this clone: What it binds is unknown.

Using immunoSEQ multiplex PCR, the repertoire was profiled, and TCRdb retains in-frame clones only, with some absent. The sample shows hundreds of thousands of clones, about 83% of them seen only once. The CDR3 is 17 residues long. V dropped 0 bases and J dropped 4 bases, with 18 bases sitting between them. Germline V gives CDR1 SGHAT, CDR2 FQNNGV. Study-level points and caveats: Most TCRs appeared rarely, but some public TCRs recurred in many donors.

The specimen was PBMCs. The chain recombines TRBV11-2 with TRBJ1-2; D gene unclear. The clonotype was recovered from a young man in good health and CMV-seronegative. CDR3 coding DNA: TGTGCCAGCAGCTTAGAGTACCGAGCGGAAATGGGCTATGGCTACACCTTC. It codes for CASSLEYRAEMGYGYTF.